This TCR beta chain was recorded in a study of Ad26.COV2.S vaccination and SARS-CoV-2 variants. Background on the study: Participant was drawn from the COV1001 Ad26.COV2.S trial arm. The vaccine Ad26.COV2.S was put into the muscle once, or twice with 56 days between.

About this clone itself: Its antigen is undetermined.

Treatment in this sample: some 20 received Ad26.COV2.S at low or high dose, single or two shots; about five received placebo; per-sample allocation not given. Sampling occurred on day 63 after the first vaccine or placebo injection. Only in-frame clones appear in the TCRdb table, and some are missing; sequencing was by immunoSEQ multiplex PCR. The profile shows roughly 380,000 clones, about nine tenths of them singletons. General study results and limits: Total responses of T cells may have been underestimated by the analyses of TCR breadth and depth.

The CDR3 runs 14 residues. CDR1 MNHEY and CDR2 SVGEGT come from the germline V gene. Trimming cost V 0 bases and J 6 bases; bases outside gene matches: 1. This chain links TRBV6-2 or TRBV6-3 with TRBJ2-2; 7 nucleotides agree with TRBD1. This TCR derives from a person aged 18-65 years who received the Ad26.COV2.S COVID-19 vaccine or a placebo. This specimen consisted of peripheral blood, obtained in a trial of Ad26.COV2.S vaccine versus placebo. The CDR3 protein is CASSYSGQAGELFF. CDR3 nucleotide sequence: TGTGCCAGCAGTTACTCAGGACAGGCCGGGGAGCTGTTTTTT.